This T cell receptor beta chain was documented in a study of a mutant IDH1 vaccine in newly diagnosed glioma. Study-level information: Most patients had received both radiotherapy and temozolomide, the prior options being radiotherapy, temozolomide, or both.

A note on this clone: Its antigen is still unknown.

The method was immunoSEQ multiplex PCR; TCRdb's version includes in-frame clones alone and lacks a portion of them. This sample yields about 94,000 clones, of which roughly nine tenths are seen a single time; approximately 0.8% belongs to the top ten. The germline V gene has CDR1 GTSNPN and CDR2 SVGIG (reference sequence). V was clipped by 0 bases and J by 5 bases, with 13 bases between them. This CDR3 has 15 residues. Time point indicated: week 47, end of study. Each vaccine dose was 300 ug of mutant IDH1 20-mer peptide, with topical imiquimod. The sample here was PBMCs, taken from a glioma patient whose treatment included an IDH1 peptide vaccine. This clonotype originated in a woman aged 50 to 60 with glioma. The chain couples TRBV30 to TRBJ2-2; TRBD2 might be the D (6 bases). CDR3 nucleotide sequence: TGTGCCTGGAGTGTAATATCGGCGGGGACCGGGGAGCTGTTTTTT. Protein: CAWSVISAGTGELFF. The full variable domain, with the rest looked up from reference TRBV30 and TRBJ2-2, is SQTIHQWPATLVQPVGSPLSLECTVEGTSNPNLYWYRQAAGRGLQLLFYSVGIGQISSEVPQNLSASRPQDRQFILSSKKLLLSDSGFYLCAWSVISAGTGELFFGEGSRLTVL.